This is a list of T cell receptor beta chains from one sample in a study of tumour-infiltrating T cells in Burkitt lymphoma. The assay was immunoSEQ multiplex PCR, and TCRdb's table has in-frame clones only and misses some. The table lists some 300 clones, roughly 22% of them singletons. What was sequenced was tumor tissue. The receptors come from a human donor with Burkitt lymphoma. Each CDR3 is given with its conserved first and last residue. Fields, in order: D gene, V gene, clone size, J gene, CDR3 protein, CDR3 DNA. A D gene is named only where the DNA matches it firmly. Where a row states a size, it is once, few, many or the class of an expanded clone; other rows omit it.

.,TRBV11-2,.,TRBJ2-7,CASGSGVYEQYF,TGTGCCAGCGGGTCTGGGGTCTACGAGCAGTACTTC
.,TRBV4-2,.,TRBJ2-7,CASSQVVAFEQYF,TGTGCCAGCAGCCAAGTCGTAGCGTTCGAGCAGTACTTC
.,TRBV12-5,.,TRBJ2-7,CASGADRGTYEQYF,TGTGCTAGTGGTGCGGACAGAGGAACCTACGAGCAGTACTTC
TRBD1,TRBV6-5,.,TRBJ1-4,CASSRGQGDEKLFF,TGTGCCAGCAGTAGGGGACAGGGGGATGAAAAACTGTTTTTT
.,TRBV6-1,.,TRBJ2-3,CVSRIETFTDTQYF,TGTGTCAGCAGAATAGAGACTTTCACAGATACGCAGTATTTT
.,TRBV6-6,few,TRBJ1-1,CASSYVGVEAFF,TGTGCCAGCAGTTACGTTGGAGTTGAAGCTTTCTTT
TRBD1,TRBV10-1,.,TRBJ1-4,CASGFGQDNEKLFF,TGCGCCAGCGGGTTTGGACAGGACAATGAAAAACTGTTTTTT
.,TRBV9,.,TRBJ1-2,CASSLVGAGKVDGYTF,TGTGCCAGCAGCTTAGTTGGTGCAGGGAAAGTCGATGGCTACACCTTC
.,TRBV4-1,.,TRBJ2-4,CASSQGGPGKYF,TGCGCCAGCAGCCAAGGGGGACCAGGAAAGTACTTC
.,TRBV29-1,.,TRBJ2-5,CSVERVGGETQYF,TGCAGCGTTGAAAGGGTCGGGGGAGAGACCCAGTACTTC
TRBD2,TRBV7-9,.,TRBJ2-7,CASSSRGGPSYEQYF,TGTGCCAGCAGCTCACGGGGGGGGCCCTCCTACGAGCAGTACTTC
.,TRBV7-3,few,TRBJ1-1,CASSLTDRGARTEAFF,TGTGCCAGCAGCTTAACGGACCGGGGGGCAAGGACTGAAGCTTTCTTT
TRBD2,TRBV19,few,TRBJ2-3,CASTPAGEADTQYF,TGTGCCAGTACTCCGGCGGGGGAGGCAGATACGCAGTATTTT
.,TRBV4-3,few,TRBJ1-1,CASSQDGPRTKAFF,TGCGCCAGCAGCCAAGACGGACCCAGAACTAAAGCTTTCTTT
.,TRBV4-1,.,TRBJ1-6,CASSQGKGFNSPLHF,TGCGCCAGCAGCCAAGGAAAAGGTTTTAATTCACCCCTCCACTTT
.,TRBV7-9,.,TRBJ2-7,CASGTETYEQYF,TGTGCCAGCGGGACGGAAACCTACGAGCAGTACTTC
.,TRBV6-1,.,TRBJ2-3,CVSRIETVTDTQYF,TGTGTCAGCAGAATAGAGACTGTCACAGATACGCAGTATTTT
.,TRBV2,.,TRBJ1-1,CASSLGGSEAFF,TGTGCCAGCAGTCTCGGGGGATCCGAAGCTTTCTTT
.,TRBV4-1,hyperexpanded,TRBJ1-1,CASSHRDENTEAFF,TGCGCCAGCAGCCACAGGGACGAGAACACTGAAGCTTTCTTT
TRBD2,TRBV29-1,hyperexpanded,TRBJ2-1,CSPLMGGSGEQFF,TGCAGTCCCCTTATGGGGGGGTCGGGTGAGCAGTTCTTC
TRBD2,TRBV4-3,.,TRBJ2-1,CASSPTSGGIDEQFF,TGCGCCAGCAGCCCCACTAGCGGGGGAATTGATGAGCAGTTCTTC
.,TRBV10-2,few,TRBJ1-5,CAGGPAAQPQHF,TGCGCCGGGGGTCCCGCCGCTCAGCCCCAGCATTTT
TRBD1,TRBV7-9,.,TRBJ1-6,CASSWGQEPDSPLHF,TGTGCCAGCAGCTGGGGACAGGAGCCGGATTCACCCCTCCACTTT
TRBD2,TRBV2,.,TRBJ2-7,CASLGLAGGASYEQYF,TGTGCCAGCCTGGGACTAGCGGGGGGTGCCTCCTACGAGCAGTACTTC
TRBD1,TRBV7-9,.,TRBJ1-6,CASRDSNSPLHF,TGTGCCAGCCGGGACAGCAATTCACCCCTCCACTTT
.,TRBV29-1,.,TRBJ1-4,CSVEDGLGYEKLFF,TGCAGCGTTGAAGATGGATTAGGGTACGAAAAACTGTTTTTT
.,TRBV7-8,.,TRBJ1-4,CASSLYITTTNEKLFF,TGTGCCAGCAGCCTCTATATTACTACAACTAATGAAAAACTGTTTTTT
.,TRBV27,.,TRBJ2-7,CASSLGKYEQYF,TGTGCCAGCAGTTTGGGGAAGTACGAGCAGTACTTC
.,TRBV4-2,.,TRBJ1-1,CASGNREGAEAFF,TGTGCCAGCGGTAACAGGGAGGGGGCTGAAGCTTTCTTT
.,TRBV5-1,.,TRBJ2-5,CASSLVATSRKETQYF,TGCGCCAGCAGCTTGGTGGCGACTAGTAGGAAAGAGACCCAGTACTTC
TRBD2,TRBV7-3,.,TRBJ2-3,CASSSSGGAGDTQYF,TGTGCCAGCAGCTCTAGCGGGGGGGCCGGAGATACGCAGTATTTT
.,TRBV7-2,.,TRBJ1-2,CASSLGAGEGYGYTF,TGTGCCAGCAGCTTAGGGGCAGGGGAGGGTTATGGCTACACCTTC
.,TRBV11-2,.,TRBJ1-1,CASSLEGAKGTEAFF,TGTGCCAGCAGCTTAGAGGGGGCTAAGGGTACTGAAGCTTTCTTT
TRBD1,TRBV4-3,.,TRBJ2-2,CASSLRQGGTGELFF,TGCGCCAGCAGCTTACGACAGGGCGGCACCGGGGAGCTGTTTTTT
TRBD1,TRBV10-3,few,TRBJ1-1,CAISDVGTGRDTEAFF,TGTGCCATCAGTGATGTTGGGACAGGCAGGGACACTGAAGCTTTCTTT
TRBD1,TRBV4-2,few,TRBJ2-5,CASSQAWDRVYETQYF,TGTGCCAGCAGCCAAGCCTGGGACAGGGTGTACGAGACCCAGTACTTC
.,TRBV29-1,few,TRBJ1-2,CSVVPGYTF,TGCAGCGTTGTACCTGGCTACACCTTC
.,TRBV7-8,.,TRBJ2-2,CASSLAGLNTGELFF,TGTGCCAGCAGCTTAGCGGGCCTGAACACCGGGGAGCTGTTTTTT
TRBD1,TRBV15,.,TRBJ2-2,CATSYLGQGSGELFF,TGTGCCACCAGCTACTTGGGACAGGGGTCCGGGGAGCTGTTTTTT
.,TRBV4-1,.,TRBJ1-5,CASSQGAGGNQPQHF,TGCGCCAGCAGCCAAGGGGCAGGGGGCAATCAGCCCCAGCATTTT
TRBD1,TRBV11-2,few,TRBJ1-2,CASSLDLTGGWGYTF,TGTGCCAGCAGCTTAGATTTAACAGGGGGCTGGGGCTACACCTTC
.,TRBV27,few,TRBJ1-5,CASSLRGYQPQHF,TGTGCCAGCAGTTTACGTGGGTACCAGCCCCAGCATTTT